This entry features one TCR beta chain sequence. PCR employed 60 Vbeta and 13 Jbeta primers. Sequenced by immunoSEQ multiplex PCR; TCRdb stores in-frame clones only, minus some. The sample yields about 100,000 clones, approximately 80% seen once. The source of the sample is a study of cytomegalovirus exposure and HLA in healthy donors. The CDR3 loop spans 14 amino acids. The V and J ends lost 5 bases and 2 bases respectively, with 13 bases between them. Germline CDR1 reads SGHNT; CDR2 reads YENEEA. Sequencing used PBMCs. The J gene is TRBJ2-7, the V gene TRBV11-3; D may be TRBD2 (6 bases). This TCR was recovered from a woman between 18 and 29 years old in good health and CMV-seropositive. CDR3: CASSPAGSTYEQYF. The CDR3 nucleotides read TGTGCCAGCAGCCCGGCGGGGTCAACCTACGAGCAGTACTTC.